This T cell receptor beta chain was recorded in a study of CD8+CD57+ T cells in acquired aplastic anemia. At the level of the study: Across the sorted CD4+ and CD8+ cells, DNA amounts averaged roughly 3.5 ug.

This clonotype was observed many times. Patients who underwent sequencing had shown CD8+CD57+ cell expansion by flow cytometry. Template material for TCR beta VDJ and CDR3 profiling consisted of genomic DNA. TCRdb fed the reads into MiXCR, producing one record per CDR3 protein. The sample has under 250,000 distinct CDR3 sequences, approximately 45% seen once. Germline V gives CDR1 MNHNY, CDR2 SVGAGI (reference sequence). V dropped 2 bases and J dropped 5; count of bases not matched to a gene: 3. The CDR3 is 14 amino acids. The sequenced material came from sorted CD4+, CD8+, or CD8+CD57+ T cells (not recorded which) from PBMCs. The sequence was obtained from a human donor with aplastic anemia. J is TRBJ1-1 and V is TRBV6-6; TRBD1 matches 9 bases. This CDR3 reads CASSYIGTGTEAFF. Here the CDR3 DNA reads TGTGCCAGCAGTTACATTGGGACAGGGACTGAAGCTTTCTTT.